This paragraph covers one TCR beta chain sequence. The sample originates from a study of blood T cell repertoires in COVID-19. Assay: immunoSEQ multiplex PCR; the TCRdb copy retains only in-frame clones and omits some. The sample shows 60,000 or so clones, around 74% of them seen only once. Source material: peripheral blood. The source is a woman between 50 and 59 years old with active or convalescent COVID-19.

The chain's CDR3 is CASSQVKTLPNTEAFF. For the CDR3, the DNA is TGTGCCAGCAGCCAGGTTAAAACTTTACCGAACACTGAAGCTTTCTTT. The chain carries TRBV16 and TRBJ1-1; no clear D. Germline V gives CDR1 KGHSY, CDR2 FQNENV. V lost 3 bases and J lost 1, with 15 bases in between. CDR3 length: 16 residues.